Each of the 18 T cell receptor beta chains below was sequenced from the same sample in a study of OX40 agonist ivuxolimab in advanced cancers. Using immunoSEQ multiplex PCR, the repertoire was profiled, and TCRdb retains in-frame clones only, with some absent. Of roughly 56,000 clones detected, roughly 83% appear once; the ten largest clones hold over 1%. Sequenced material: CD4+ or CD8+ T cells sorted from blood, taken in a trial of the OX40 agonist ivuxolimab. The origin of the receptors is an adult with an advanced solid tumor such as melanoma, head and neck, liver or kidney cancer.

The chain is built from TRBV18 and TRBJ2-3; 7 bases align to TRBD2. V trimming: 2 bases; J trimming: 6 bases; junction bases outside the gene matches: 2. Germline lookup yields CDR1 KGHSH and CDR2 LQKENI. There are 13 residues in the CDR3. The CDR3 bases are TGTGCCAGCTCACCATTGCGGGAGGATACGCAGTATTTT. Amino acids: CASSPLREDTQYF.

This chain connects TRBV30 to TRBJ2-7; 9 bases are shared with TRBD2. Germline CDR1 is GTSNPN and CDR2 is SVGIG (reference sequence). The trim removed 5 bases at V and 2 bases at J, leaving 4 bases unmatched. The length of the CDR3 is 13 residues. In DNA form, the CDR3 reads TGTGCCTGGGAGACTAGCGGACCCTACGAGCAGTACTTC. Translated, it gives CAWETSGPYEQYF. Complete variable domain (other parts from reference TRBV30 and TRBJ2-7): SQTIHQWPATLVQPVGSPLSLECTVEGTSNPNLYWYRQAAGRGLQLLFYSVGIGQISSEVPQNLSASRPQDRQFILSSKKLLLSDSGFYLCAWETSGPYEQYFGPGTRLTVT.

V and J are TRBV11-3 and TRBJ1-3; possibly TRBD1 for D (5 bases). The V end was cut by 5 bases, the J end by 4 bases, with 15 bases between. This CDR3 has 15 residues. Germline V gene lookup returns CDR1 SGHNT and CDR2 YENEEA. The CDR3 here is CASSLDTPLGNTIYF. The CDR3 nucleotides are TGTGCCAGCAGCCTGGACACTCCCTTGGGAAACACCATATATTTT.

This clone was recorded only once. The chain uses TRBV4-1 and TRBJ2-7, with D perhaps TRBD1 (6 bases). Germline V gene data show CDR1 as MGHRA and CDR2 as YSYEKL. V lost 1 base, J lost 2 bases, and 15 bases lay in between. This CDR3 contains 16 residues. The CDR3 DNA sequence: TGCGCCAGCAGCCAAGTACCGAGACAGGCCGCCTACGAGCAGTACTTC. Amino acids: CASSQVPRQAAYEQYF.

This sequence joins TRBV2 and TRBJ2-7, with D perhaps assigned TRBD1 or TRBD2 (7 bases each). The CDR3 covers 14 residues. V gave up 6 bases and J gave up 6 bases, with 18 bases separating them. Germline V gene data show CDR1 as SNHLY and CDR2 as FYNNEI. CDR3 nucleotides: TGTGCCAGCAGGGGCAGGGGGGGGACCGCCGAGCAGTACTTC. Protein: CASRGRGGTAEQYF.

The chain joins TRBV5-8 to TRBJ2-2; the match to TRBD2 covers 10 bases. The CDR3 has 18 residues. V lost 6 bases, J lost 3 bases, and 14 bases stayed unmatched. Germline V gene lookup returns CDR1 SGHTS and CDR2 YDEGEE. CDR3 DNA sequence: TGTGCCAGCAACCCCTTAGCGGGAGGACTTTCGCACACCGGGGAGCTGTTTTTT. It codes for CASNPLAGGLSHTGELFF.

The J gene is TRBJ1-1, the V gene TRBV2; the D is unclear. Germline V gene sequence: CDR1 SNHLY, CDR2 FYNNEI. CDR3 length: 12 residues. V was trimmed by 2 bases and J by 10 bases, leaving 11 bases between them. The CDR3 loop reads CASSEMGIRAFF. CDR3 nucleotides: TGTGCCAGCAGTGAAATGGGCATAAGAGCTTTCTTT.

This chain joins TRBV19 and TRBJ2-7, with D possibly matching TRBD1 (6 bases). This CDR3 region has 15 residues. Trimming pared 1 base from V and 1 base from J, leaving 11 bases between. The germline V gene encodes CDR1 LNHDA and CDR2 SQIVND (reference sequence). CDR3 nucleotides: TGTGCCAGTAGTATAGGGGCCACAGGGTCCTACGAGCAGTACTTC. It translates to CASSIGATGSYEQYF.

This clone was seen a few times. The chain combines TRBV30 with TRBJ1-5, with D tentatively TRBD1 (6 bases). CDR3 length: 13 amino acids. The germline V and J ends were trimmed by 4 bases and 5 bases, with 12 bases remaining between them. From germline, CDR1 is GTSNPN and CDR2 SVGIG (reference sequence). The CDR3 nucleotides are TGTGCCTGGACCCAGGGGAGAGATCAGCCCCAGCATTTT. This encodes CAWTQGRDQPQHF.

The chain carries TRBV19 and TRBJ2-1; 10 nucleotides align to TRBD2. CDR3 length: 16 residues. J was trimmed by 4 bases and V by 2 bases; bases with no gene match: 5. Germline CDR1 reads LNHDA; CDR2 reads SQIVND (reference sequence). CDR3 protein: CASSIQASGGYNEQFF. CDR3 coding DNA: TGTGCCAGTAGTATACAGGCTAGCGGGGGATACAATGAGCAGTTCTTC.

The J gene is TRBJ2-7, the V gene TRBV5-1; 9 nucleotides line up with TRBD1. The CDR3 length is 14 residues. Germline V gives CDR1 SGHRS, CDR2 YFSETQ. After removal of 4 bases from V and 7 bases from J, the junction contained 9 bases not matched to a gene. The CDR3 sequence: CASSHGQGPWEQYF. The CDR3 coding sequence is TGCGCCAGCAGCCACGGACAGGGGCCGTGGGAGCAGTACTTC.

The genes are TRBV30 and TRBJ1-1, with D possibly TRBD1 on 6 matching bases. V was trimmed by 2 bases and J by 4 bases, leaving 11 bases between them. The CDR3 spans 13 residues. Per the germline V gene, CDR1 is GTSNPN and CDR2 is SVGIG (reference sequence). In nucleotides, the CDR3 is TGTGCCTGGAGTCGAAAACAGGGCACTGAAGCTTTCTTT. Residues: CAWSRKQGTEAFF.

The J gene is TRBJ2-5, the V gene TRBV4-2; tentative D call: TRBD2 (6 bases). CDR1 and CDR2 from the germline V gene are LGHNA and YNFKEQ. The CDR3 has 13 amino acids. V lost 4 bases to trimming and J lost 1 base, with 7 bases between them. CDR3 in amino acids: CASSRGAQETQYF. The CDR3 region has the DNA TGTGCCAGCAGCCGCGGGGCCCAAGAGACCCAGTACTTC.

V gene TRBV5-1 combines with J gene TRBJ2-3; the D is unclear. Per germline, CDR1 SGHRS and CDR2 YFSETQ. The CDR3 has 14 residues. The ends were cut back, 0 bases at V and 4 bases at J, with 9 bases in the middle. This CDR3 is CASSLDGAADTQYF. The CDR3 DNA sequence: TGCGCCAGCAGCTTGGATGGCGCGGCAGATACGCAGTATTTT.

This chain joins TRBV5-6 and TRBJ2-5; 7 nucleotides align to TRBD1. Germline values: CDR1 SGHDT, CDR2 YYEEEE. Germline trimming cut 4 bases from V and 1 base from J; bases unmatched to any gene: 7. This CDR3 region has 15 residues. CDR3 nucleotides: TGTGCCAGCAGCCCTTGGACAGGCGGCCAAGAGACCCAGTACTTC. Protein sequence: CASSPWTGGQETQYF.

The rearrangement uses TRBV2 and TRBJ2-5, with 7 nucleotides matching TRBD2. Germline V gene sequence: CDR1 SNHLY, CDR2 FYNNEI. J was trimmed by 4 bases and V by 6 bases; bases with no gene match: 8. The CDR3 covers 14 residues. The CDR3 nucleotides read TGTGCCAGCAGCCAACTAGCGATGTCAGAGACCCAGTACTTC. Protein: CASSQLAMSETQYF.

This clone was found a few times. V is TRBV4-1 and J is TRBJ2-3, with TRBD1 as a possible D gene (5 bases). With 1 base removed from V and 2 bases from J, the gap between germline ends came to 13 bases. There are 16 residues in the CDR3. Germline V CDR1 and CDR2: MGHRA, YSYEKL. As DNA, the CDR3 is TGCGCCAGCAGCCAAGTTGATATGGGGCTCACAGATACGCAGTATTTT. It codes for CASSQVDMGLTDTQYF.

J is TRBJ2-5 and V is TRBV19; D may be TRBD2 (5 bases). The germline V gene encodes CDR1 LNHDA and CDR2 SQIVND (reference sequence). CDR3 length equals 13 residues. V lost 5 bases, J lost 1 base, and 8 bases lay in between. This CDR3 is CASSGSPQETQYF. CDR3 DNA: TGTGCCAGTAGTGGGAGTCCCCAAGAGACCCAGTACTTC. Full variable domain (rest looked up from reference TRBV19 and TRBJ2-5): DGGITQSPKYLFRKEGQNVTLSCEQNLNHDAMYWYRQDPGQGLRLIYYSQIVNDFQKGDIAEGYSVSREKKESFPLTVTSAQKNPTAFYLCASSGSPQETQYFGPGTRLLVL.